Given below is one T cell receptor beta chain in context. No antigen is known for it. TCRdb's copy holds only in-frame clones and misses some; the assay was immunoSEQ multiplex PCR. The repertoire includes some 57,000 clones, less than 75% of them detected once, and 7.5% to 10% sits in the top ten. This CDR3 region has 14 residues. Germline V gene lookup returns CDR1 SGHRS and CDR2 YFSETQ. The V segment lost 3 bases and the J segment 6 bases; nucleotides outside the gene matches: 6. The data originate from a study of T cell clones after liver transplantation. General study findings and limits: Migration into the graft, not deletion, may explain lost graft donor-reactive T cells.

The source was CD4+ T cells from blood, collected at the 22-month timepoint. The clonotype was recovered from a human patient who received a liver transplant. Some T cells may originate from the graft donor. V usage is TRBV5-1 and J usage is TRBJ2-1; 7 bases are a match to TRBD1. Here the CDR3 DNA reads TGCGCCAGCAGCTGGTCAACAGGGGCCAATGAGCAGTTCTTC. It translates to CASSWSTGANEQFF.